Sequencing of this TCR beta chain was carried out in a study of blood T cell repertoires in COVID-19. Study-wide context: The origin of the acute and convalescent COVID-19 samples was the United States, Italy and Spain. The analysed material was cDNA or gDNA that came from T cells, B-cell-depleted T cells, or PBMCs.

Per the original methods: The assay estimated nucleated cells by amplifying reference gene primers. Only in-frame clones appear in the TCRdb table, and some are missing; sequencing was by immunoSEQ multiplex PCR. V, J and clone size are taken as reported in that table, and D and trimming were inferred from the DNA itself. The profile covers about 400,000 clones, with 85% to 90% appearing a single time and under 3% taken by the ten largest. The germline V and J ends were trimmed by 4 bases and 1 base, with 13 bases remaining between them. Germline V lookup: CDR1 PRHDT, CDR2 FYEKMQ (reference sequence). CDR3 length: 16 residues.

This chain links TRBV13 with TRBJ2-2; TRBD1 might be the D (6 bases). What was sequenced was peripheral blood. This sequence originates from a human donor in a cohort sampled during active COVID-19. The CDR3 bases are TGTGCCAGCAGCTCCCTGACAGGTGAGAACACCGGGGAGCTGTTTTTT. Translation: CASSSLTGENTGELFF.